Shown below are 18 T cell receptor beta chains from a single sample sequenced in a study of T cell responses to AZD1222 COVID-19 vaccine. Sequencing used immunoSEQ multiplex PCR; TCRdb keeps in-frame clones, though not all of them. The table records approximately 46,000 clones, over 85% of them present only once. Sequences were derived from peripheral blood, sampled 28 days after the second AZD1222 dose. These receptors came from an adult who received the AZD1222 COVID-19 vaccine.

The chain couples TRBV28 to TRBJ2-7; 10 nucleotides match TRBD1. The ends lost 6 bases at V and 0 bases at J; junction bases unmatched: 5. Germline V gives CDR1 MDHEN, CDR2 SYDVKM. This CDR3 is 15 amino acids long. The CDR3 sequence: CASRGDRGFSYEQYF. CDR3 bases: TGTGCCAGCAGGGGGGACAGGGGATTCTCCTACGAGCAGTACTTC.

The rearrangement links TRBV3-1 (or the pseudogene TRBV3-2) to TRBJ1-4, with TRBD1 matching 8 bases. Trimming removed 4 bases from V and 3 bases from J; junction bases left unmatched: 4. The CDR3 totals 15 residues. Per the germline V gene, CDR1 is LGHDT and CDR2 is YNNKEL (reference sequence). CDR3 amino acids: CASSLTTGANEKLFF. For the CDR3, the DNA is TGTGCCAGCAGCCTGACGACAGGGGCTAATGAAAAACTGTTTTTT.

The chain uses TRBV2 and TRBJ2-7; D may correspond to TRBD1 or TRBD2 (6 bases each). Trimming cost V 6 bases and J 0 bases, with 15 bases left between them. The CDR3 totals 15 residues. The germline V gene has CDR1 SNHLY and CDR2 FYNNEI. CDR3 region: CASRGGTGTSYEQYF. CDR3 sequence (DNA): TGTGCCAGCAGGGGGGGCACAGGGACCTCCTACGAGCAGTACTTC.

CDR3 bases: TGTGCCAGCAGCAGCCCAAATGAGGCTGGGGCCAACGTCCTGACTTTC. It translates to CASSSPNEAGANVLTF. The chain has TRBV5-4 and TRBJ2-6, with D uncertain. The V end lost 4 bases, the J end lost 2 bases, and 13 bases lay between the germline ends. This CDR3 region has 16 residues. Germline assignment: CDR1 SGHNT and CDR2 YYREEE (reference sequence).

This chain uses TRBV28 with TRBJ2-7; perhaps TRBD1 as D (5 bases). Trimming removed 6 bases at V and 2 bases at J, with 11 bases between. The CDR3 covers 13 residues. Looked up from germline, CDR1 is MDHEN and CDR2 is SYDVKM. CDR3 sequence (DNA): TGTGCCAGCAGCCTCAGGGAAACCTACGAGCAGTACTTC. As protein: CASSLRETYEQYF.

This chain connects TRBV5-1 to TRBJ1-1, with 7 bases matching TRBD1. V gave up 1 base and J gave up 4 bases; unmatched junction bases: 4. Germline-derived CDR1 and CDR2 are SGHRS and YFSETQ. The CDR3 consists of 14 residues. The CDR3 DNA is TGCGCCAGCAGCTTGTTTTGGGACAGCACTGAAGCTTTCTTT. Encoded protein: CASSLFWDSTEAFF. Based on the CDR3 plus reference TRBV5-1 and TRBJ1-1, the full variable domain is KAGVTQTPRYLIKTRGQQVTLSCSPISGHRSVSWYQQTPGQGLQFLFEYFSETQRNKGNFPGRFSGRQFSNSRSEMNVSTLELGDSALYLCASSLFWDSTEAFFGQGTRLTVV.

The rearrangement links TRBV19 to TRBJ2-7; 11 bases line up with TRBD2. The CDR3 loop spans 14 amino acids. Germline V CDR1 and CDR2: LNHDA, SQIVND (reference sequence). V shed 6 bases, J shed 3 bases, and the junction held 4 bases outside the gene matches. This CDR3 reads CASSLTSGNYEQYF. As DNA, the CDR3 is TGTGCCAGTAGCCTGACTAGCGGGAACTACGAGCAGTACTTC.

CDR3 amino acids: CASSNGGGGGQPQHF. The CDR3 bases are TGTGCCAGTAGTAACGGGGGTGGGGGAGGTCAGCCCCAGCATTTT. This sequence joins TRBV19 and TRBJ1-5; tentatively, D is TRBD1 (5 bases). Germline V CDR1 and CDR2: LNHDA, SQIVND (reference sequence). The V end was cut by 4 bases, the J end by 6 bases, with 16 bases between. CDR3 length: 15 amino acids. The variable domain in full, completed from reference TRBV19 and TRBJ1-5, reads DGGITQSPKYLFRKEGQNVTLSCEQNLNHDAMYWYRQDPGQGLRLIYYSQIVNDFQKGDIAEGYSVSREKKESFPLTVTSAQKNPTAFYLCASSNGGGGGQPQHFGDGTRLSIL.

The V gene is TRBV14, the J gene TRBJ2-1; 8 nucleotides agree with TRBD2. CDR1 is SGHDN, CDR2 FVKESK, per germline. V dropped 4 bases and J dropped 2; count of bases not matched to a gene: 10. This CDR3 is 17 amino acids long. The CDR3: CASSPSFREGPYNEQFF. The CDR3, as DNA: TGTGCCAGCAGCCCCTCTTTCCGGGAGGGCCCCTACAATGAGCAGTTCTTC. The full variable domain, rest sourced from reference TRBV14 and TRBJ2-1, is EAGVTQFPSHSVIEKGQTVTLRCDPISGHDNLYWYRRVMGKEIKFLLHFVKESKQDESGMPNNRFLAERTGGTYSTLKVQPAELEDSGVYFCASSPSFREGPYNEQFFGPGTRLTVL.

In its sample, this clone was seen once. The J gene is TRBJ2-1, the V gene TRBV5-1; D may correspond to TRBD1 or TRBD2 (6 bases each). CDR1 is SGHRS and CDR2 is YFSETQ in the germline V gene. This CDR3 has 13 amino acids. The germline V and J ends were trimmed by 0 bases and 7 bases, with 8 bases remaining between them. The CDR3 DNA reads TGCGCCAGCAGCTTGGTAGGGGGGAATGAGCAGTTCTTC. Translated, it gives CASSLVGGNEQFF.

The J gene is TRBJ2-1, the V gene TRBV4-1; either TRBD1 or TRBD2 may fit D (6 bases each). Germline CDR1 and CDR2: MGHRA and YSYEKL. Trimming cost V 0 bases and J 5 bases, with 20 bases left between them. CDR3 length: 18 amino acids. The CDR3 spells CASSQEITGAGGDNEQFF. The CDR3 bases are TGCGCCAGCAGCCAAGAGATCACGGGGGCCGGAGGGGACAATGAGCAGTTCTTC.

The CDR3 nucleotides are TGTGCCAGCAGCCTGGGAACCTACAATGAGCAGTTCTTC. Translated: CASSLGTYNEQFF. The gene calls are TRBV11-3 and TRBJ2-1; D is undetermined. Germline-derived CDR1 and CDR2 are SGHNT and YENEEA. The CDR3 is made up of 13 amino acids. V shed 5 bases and J shed 2 bases, with 7 bases lying between them.

The chain joins TRBV6-5 to TRBJ1-5, with D tentatively TRBD1 (6 bases). Germline assignment: CDR1 MNHEY and CDR2 SVGAGI. V lost 7 bases, J lost 7 bases, and 20 bases lay in between. The CDR3 extends over 15 amino acids. As DNA, the CDR3 is TGTGCCAGCACCTTAAACGGGGGGGCGGACCAGCCCCAGCATTTT. Translated, it gives CASTLNGGADQPQHF.

The chain carries TRBV3-1 (or the pseudogene TRBV3-2) and TRBJ2-7; no definite D call. The ends were cut back, 2 bases at V and 6 bases at J, with 5 bases in the middle. CDR3 size: 11 residues. Germline V gene data show CDR1 as LGHDT and CDR2 as YNNKEL (reference sequence). In DNA, the CDR3 is TGTGCCAGCAGCCAAAGCCTCGAGCAGTACTTC. Amino acids: CASSQSLEQYF.

The chain links TRBV12-3 or TRBV12-4 to TRBJ1-2; 7 bases line up with TRBD1. There are 13 residues in the CDR3. V shed 3 bases and J 2 bases; nucleotides not matched to a gene: 0. In DNA form, the CDR3 reads TGTGCCAGCAGTTTGGGACAGAACTATGGCTACACCTTC. Translation gives CASSLGQNYGYTF.

V gene TRBV7-9 combines with J gene TRBJ1-1; D is ambiguous. From germline, CDR1 is SEHNR and CDR2 FQNEAQ (reference sequence). The CDR3 has 13 amino acids. V lost 4 bases and J 8 bases, leaving 14 bases between the germline ends. CDR3 bases: TGTGCCAGCAGCTCGGACGCTCCCTCCGAAGCTTTCTTT. It translates to CASSSDAPSEAFF.

The CDR3: CASSSATDTQYF. CDR3 nucleotides: TGTGCCAGTTCTAGCGCCACAGATACGCAGTATTTT. The V and J genes are TRBV2 and TRBJ2-3; perhaps TRBD2 as D (6 bases). From germline, CDR1 is SNHLY and CDR2 FYNNEI. CDR3 length equals 12 residues. V shed 9 bases and J shed 2 bases, with 9 bases lying between them.

This clone occurred once. V and J are TRBV3-1 (or the pseudogene TRBV3-2) and TRBJ1-1; D ambiguous. The germline V gene has CDR1 LGHDT and CDR2 YNNKEL (reference sequence). V lost 1 base and J lost 1, with 7 bases in between. The CDR3 length is 14 residues. The CDR3 sequence: CASSQAAGNTEAFF. As DNA, the CDR3 is TGTGCCAGCAGCCAAGCCGCCGGGAACACTGAAGCTTTCTTT.